These 8 T cell receptor beta chains share one sample of origin, sequenced in a study of cytomegalovirus exposure and HLA in healthy donors. 13 Jbeta primers and 60 Vbeta primers were used for the PCR. TCRdb's table, derived via immunoSEQ multiplex PCR, lists solely in-frame clones and lacks some. The sample shows some 150,000 clones, over 80% of them seen only once. Sequencing input: PBMCs. These TCRs come from a woman younger than 30 in good health and CMV-seronegative.

This clone was observed a few times. CDR3 nucleotides: TGTGCCATCAGTGAGTCGAAGGGGCTGAACTATGGCTACACCTTC. Translated, it gives CAISESKGLNYGYTF. The chain employs TRBV10-3 and TRBJ1-2; D might be TRBD1 (5 bases). This CDR3 is 15 amino acids long. Germline V lookup: CDR1 ENHRY, CDR2 SYGVKD. Trimming took off 0 bases at V and 2 bases at J, with 10 bases between the two ends.

The J gene is TRBJ1-5, the V gene TRBV18, with D uncertain. This CDR3 is 15 amino acids long. V shed 0 bases and J shed 3 bases, with 9 bases lying between them. Germline-derived CDR1 and CDR2 are KGHSH and LQKENI. CDR3 bases: TGTGCCAGCTCACCACCGGGTAGCCTCAATCAGCCCCAGCATTTT. The encoded protein is CASSPPGSLNQPQHF.

In its sample, this clone was seen once. This rearrangement joins TRBV12-1 to TRBJ1-5. TRBV12-1 is reported as a pseudogene. The CDR3 is made up of 18 amino acids. CDR3 DNA sequence: TGTGCCAGCCTGGAACGGGGGAGAAGGGTCCGTGGCAATCAGCCCCAGCATTTT. Protein: CASLERGRRVRGNQPQHF.

The chain couples TRBV7-9 to TRBJ1-4, with D perhaps matching TRBD1 (5 bases). The CDR3 length is 16 residues. V lost 5 bases, J lost 1 base, and 14 bases lay in between. Germline V gene sequence: CDR1 SEHNR, CDR2 FQNEAQ (reference sequence). In DNA, the CDR3 is TGTGCCAGCAGCCTCGCGGGGGGGGGAACTAATGAAAAACTGTTTTTT. It yields the protein CASSLAGGGTNEKLFF.

The chain carries TRBV5-1 and TRBJ2-3, with a possible D match to TRBD1 (7 bases). The V end lost 4 bases, the J end lost 2 bases, and 17 bases lay between the germline ends. Germline CDR1 SGHRS, CDR2 YFSETQ. The CDR3 length is 16 residues. The CDR3 sequence: CASSIAAGQNTDTQYF. CDR3 in DNA: TGCGCCAGCAGCATAGCCGCGGGACAGAACACAGATACGCAGTATTTT.

This clone was recorded only once. V and J are TRBV9 and TRBJ1-4; D gene ambiguous. CDR1 is SGDLS, CDR2 YYNGEE, per germline. This CDR3 region has 15 residues. The ends were cut back, 0 bases at V and 0 bases at J, with 6 bases in the middle. The CDR3 protein is CASSVERSTNEKLFF. In DNA, the CDR3 is TGTGCCAGCAGCGTAGAGCGATCAACTAATGAAAAACTGTTTTTT. Variable domain in full (rest from reference TRBV9 and TRBJ1-4): DSGVTQTPKHLITATGQRVTLRCSPRSGDLSVYWYQQSLDQGLQFLIQYYNGEERAKGNILERFSAQQFPDLHSELNLSSLELGDSALYFCASSVERSTNEKLFFGSGTQLSVL.

The chain employs TRBV19 and TRBJ1-1; 9 bases are shared with TRBD1. Germline-derived CDR1 and CDR2 are LNHDA and SQIVND (reference sequence). The J segment lost 6 bases and the V segment lost 5 bases, leaving 7 bases of the junction unmatched. The CDR3 extends over 14 amino acids. The CDR3 DNA follows: TGTGCCAGTAGTCCGGGACAGGGAGTCCCTGAAGCTTTCTTT. Protein: CASSPGQGVPEAFF.

The chain recombines TRBV5-4 with TRBJ1-2; D perhaps matches TRBD1 (6 bases). The V end was cut by 4 bases, the J end by 4 bases, with 14 bases between. Germline CDR1 and CDR2: SGHNT and YYREEE (reference sequence). The CDR3 covers 14 residues. The CDR3 DNA sequence: TGTGCCAGCAGCAGCCGGACAGCTTTCTATGGCTACACCTTC. Protein sequence: CASSSRTAFYGYTF.